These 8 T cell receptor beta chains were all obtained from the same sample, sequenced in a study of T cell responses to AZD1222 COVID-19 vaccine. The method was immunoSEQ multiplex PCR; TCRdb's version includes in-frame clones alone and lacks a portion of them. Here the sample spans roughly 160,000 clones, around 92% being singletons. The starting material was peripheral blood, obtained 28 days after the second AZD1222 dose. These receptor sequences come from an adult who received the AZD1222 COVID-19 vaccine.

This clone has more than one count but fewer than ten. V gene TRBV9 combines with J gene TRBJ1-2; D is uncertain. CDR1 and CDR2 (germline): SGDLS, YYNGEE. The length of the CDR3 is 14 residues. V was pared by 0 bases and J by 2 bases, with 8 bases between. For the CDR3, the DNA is TGTGCCAGCAGCGTAGCTCTGGGGAACTATGGCTACACCTTC. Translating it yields CASSVALGNYGYTF.

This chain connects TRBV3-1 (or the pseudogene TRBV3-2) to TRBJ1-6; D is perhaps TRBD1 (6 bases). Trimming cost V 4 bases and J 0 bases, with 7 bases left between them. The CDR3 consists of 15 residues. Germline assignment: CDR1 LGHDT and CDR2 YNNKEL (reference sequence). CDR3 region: CASSLTGSYNSPLHF. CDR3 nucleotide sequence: TGTGCCAGCAGCCTGACAGGCTCCTATAATTCACCCCTCCACTTT.

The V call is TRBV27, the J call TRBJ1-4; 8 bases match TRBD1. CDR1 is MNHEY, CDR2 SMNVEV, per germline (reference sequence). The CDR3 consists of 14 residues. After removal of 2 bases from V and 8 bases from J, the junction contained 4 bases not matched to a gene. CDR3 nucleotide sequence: TGTGCCAGCAGTTTACAACAGGGGGGGGAAAAACTGTTTTTT. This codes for CASSLQQGGEKLFF.

The CDR3 spells CASSQEHPASGRAVVHEQYF. The CDR3 DNA is TGTGCCAGCAGCCAAGAACATCCGGCTAGCGGGAGGGCCGTTGTCCACGAGCAGTACTTC. The chain joins TRBV14 to TRBJ2-7, with TRBD2 matching over 12 bases. This CDR3 comprises 20 residues. The germline V gene encodes CDR1 SGHDN and CDR2 FVKESK. After removal of 0 bases from V and 5 bases from J, the junction contained 17 bases not matched to a gene.

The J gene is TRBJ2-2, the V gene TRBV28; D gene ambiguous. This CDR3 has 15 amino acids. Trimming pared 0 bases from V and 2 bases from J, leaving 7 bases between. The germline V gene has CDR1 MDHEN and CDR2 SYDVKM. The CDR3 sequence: CASSLWSANTGELFF. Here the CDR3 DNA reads TGTGCCAGCAGTTTATGGTCAGCTAACACCGGGGAGCTGTTTTTT.

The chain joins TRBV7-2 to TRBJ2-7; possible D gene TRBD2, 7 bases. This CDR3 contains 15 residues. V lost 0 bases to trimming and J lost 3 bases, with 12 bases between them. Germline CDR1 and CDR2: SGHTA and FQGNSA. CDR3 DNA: TGTGCCAGCAGCTTAGCGTCAAGGGGGGGCTACGAGCAGTACTTC. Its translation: CASSLASRGGYEQYF. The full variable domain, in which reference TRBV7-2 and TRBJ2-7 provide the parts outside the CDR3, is GAGVSQSPSNKVTEKGKDVELRCDPISGHTALYWYRQSLGQGLEFLIYFQGNSAPDKSGLPSDRFSAERTGGSVSTLTIQRTQQEDSAVYLCASSLASRGGYEQYFGPGTRLTVT.

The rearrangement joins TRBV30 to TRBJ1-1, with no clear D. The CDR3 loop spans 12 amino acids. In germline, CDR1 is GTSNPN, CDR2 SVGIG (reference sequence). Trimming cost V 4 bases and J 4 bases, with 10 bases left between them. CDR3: CAWTTLGTEAFF. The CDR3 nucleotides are TGTGCCTGGACCACTCTCGGCACTGAAGCTTTCTTT.

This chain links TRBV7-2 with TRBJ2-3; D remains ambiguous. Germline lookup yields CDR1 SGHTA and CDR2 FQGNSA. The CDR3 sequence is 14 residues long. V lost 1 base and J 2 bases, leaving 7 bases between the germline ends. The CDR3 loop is CASSLGPFTDTQYF. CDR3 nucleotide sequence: TGTGCCAGCAGCTTAGGACCCTTCACAGATACGCAGTATTTT.